This T cell receptor (beta chain) is from a study of beta chain features in type 1 diabetes. Findings of the study overall: Individuals with type 1 diabetes displayed fewer insertions and more deletions at VDJ junctions. Shorter templates might be favored by PCR, equally in patients and controls.

This clone was observed a handful of times. Its antigen is undetermined. The study reverse transcribed the entire isolated RNA, so it sequenced expressed TCRB transcripts. Libraries were prepared by immunoSEQ multiplex PCR; TCRdb keeps only in-frame clonotypes and omits some of them. The sample consists of some 410,000 clones, about an eighth of them appearing once. CDR3 length equals 16 residues. CDR1 is KGHSH and CDR2 is LQKENI in the germline V gene. V lost 3 bases, J lost 3 bases, and 8 bases stayed unmatched. Input material: naive CD4+ T cells from blood. The origin of this receptor is a woman between 18 and 29 years old in good health. The chain couples TRBV18 to TRBJ2-1; 7 bases are a match to TRBD1. The CDR3 nucleotides are TGTGCCAGCTCACCTCTCGGACAGGCCTTCTACAATGAGCAGTTCTTC. Translation: CASSPLGQAFYNEQFF. Drawing the rest from reference TRBV18 and TRBJ2-1, the complete variable domain is NAGVMQNPRHLVRRRGQEARLRCSPMKGHSHVYWYRQLPEEGLKFMVYLQKENIIDESGMPKERFSAEFPKEGPSILRIQQVVRGDSAAYFCASSPLGQAFYNEQFFGPGTRLTVL.